Included here is one T cell receptor beta chain sequence, with context. Its cognate antigen has yet to be identified. Base-call qualities are not available, and no considerably larger clone is one nucleotide away. The library was produced with the immunoSEQ multiplex PCR assay. Rearranged TCR beta chain sequences were amplified using the hsTCRB Kit according to the manufacturer's protocol. Sequencing of TCRB libraries was carried out on an Illumina MiSeq. Per the original workflow: The proprietary platform of the kit vendor was used for demultiplexing, trimming and gene mapping. As stored in TCRdb, this immuneACCESS dataset retains in-frame rearrangements with V and J assigned. A fraction of the clones does not appear; measured against another copy, unresolved V genes explain less than half of the discrepancy, and the remainder lacks a known reason. From that table come the V and J calls and clone size; the DNA was used to work out D and trimming. The sample data list 90,000 to 95,000 clones, and about 80% of these were observed just once. The biggest ten clones account for approximately 7.4% of the sample.

The sample originates from a study of a mutant IDH1 vaccine in newly diagnosed glioma (dated by TCRdb to the early 2020s). Study-wide context: Of the 32 patients who were treated, about 62% were male and roughly 38% were female, and the mean age was about 40 years. For exploratory analyses, 25 to 30 treated patients had longitudinal TCRB deep sequencing done wherever samples were available. Before enrollment, patients had received standard therapy of radiotherapy alone, temozolomide alone, or radiochemotherapy with temozolomide; most received the combination. Peripheral blood samples were drawn at six visits, namely V03 (baseline), V05, V07, V10, V12 and V13.

The CDR3 numbers 13 residues from cysteine through phenylalanine. Only CDR3 DNA remains: 39 bases, in frame from the first base. For CDR1 and CDR2, the germline V gene lists SGHNT and YENEEA. V gives up 0 bases and J gives up 2 bases, and the segment between their germline ends measures 5 bases. General findings and caveats noted by the study authors: Pseudoprogression appeared unrelated to alterations in the top peripheral T cell clonotypes detected by TCRB sequencing. PBMC samples for TCRB deep sequencing were selected based on availability. Vaccine-induced immune responses across multiple MHC alleles were detected in approximately 94% of patients. The authors stated that sample limitations prevented analyses of patient blood samples from being reproduced.

Explained via the paper, the time point label denotes: baseline, week 1 (first vaccination visit). The treatment or condition label corresponds to: pre-vaccination baseline after standard-of-care therapy. Donors had newly diagnosed WHO grade 3 or 4 IDH1-mutant astrocytomas with loss of nuclear ATRX. The samples were drawn from NOA16, a multicentre, single-arm, open-label phase I trial in Germany that tested a mutant IDH1 peptide vaccine in humans for the first time. For immunogenicity testing, the blood drawn at visit V03 was used as the baseline sample. Genomic DNA for TCRB sequencing was extracted from EDTA blood using the DNeasy Blood and Tissue Kit.

The sequence links TRBV11-3 to TRBJ2-7; the D gene remains uncertain. This receptor was obtained from a woman aged 50 to 60 with glioma. The source material was PBMCs, sampled from a glioma patient treated with radiotherapy, temozolomide or both. The DNA reads TGTGCCAGCAGCTTAGACAAGACCTACGAGCAGTACTTC. The encoded protein is CASSLDKTYEQYF.